This TCR beta chain was retrieved from a study of blood T cell repertoires in COVID-19. Study at large: The United States, Italy and Spain supplied acute and convalescent COVID-19 samples. PBMCs, B-cell-depleted T cells, or T cells were the source of the cDNA or gDNA that made up the material.

Losses at the gene ends were 0 bases for V and 3 bases for J; bases not matched to a gene: 3. This CDR3 is 14 amino acids long. Germline V gene data show CDR1 as SGHRS and CDR2 as YFSETQ. Per the authors' pipeline: Amplifying reference gene primers gave estimates of nucleated cell counts. Using immunoSEQ multiplex PCR, the repertoire was profiled, and TCRdb retains in-frame clones only, with some absent. D and trimming come from the DNA, and the V and J calls and clone size come from that table. The sample records 300,000 to 450,000 clones, around nine tenths being singletons. Sequencing input: peripheral blood. J is TRBJ2-7 and V is TRBV5-1; 7 nucleotides match TRBD2. This clonotype originated in a human donor in a cohort sampled during active COVID-19. Here the CDR3 reads CASSLDGLVYEQYF. CDR3 DNA: TGCGCCAGCAGCTTGGACGGACTAGTCTACGAGCAGTACTTC.